These 29 T cell receptor beta chains share one sample of origin, sequenced in a study of blood T cell repertoires in COVID-19. Data came from immunoSEQ multiplex PCR; TCRdb stores just in-frame clones and leaves some out. Of about 210,000 clones listed, roughly four fifths were seen once; the top ten hold about 5.6%. The specimen was peripheral blood. The receptors here all came from a woman in her 70s with COVID-19, enrolled during active disease.

The V call is TRBV7-2, the J call TRBJ2-7; possibly TRBD2 for D (5 bases). The length of the CDR3 is 15 residues. Germline V gene data show CDR1 as SGHTA and CDR2 as FQGNSA. Trimming took 2 bases from V and 3 from J, leaving 14 bases between them. In DNA, the CDR3 is TGTGCCAGCAGCTTAAGTCTAGCCGGCCACTACGAGCAGTACTTC. Its protein is CASSLSLAGHYEQYF. The complete variable domain, with remaining parts taken from reference TRBV7-2 and TRBJ2-7, reads GAGVSQSPSNKVTEKGKDVELRCDPISGHTALYWYRQSLGQGLEFLIYFQGNSAPDKSGLPSDRFSAERTGGSVSTLTIQRTQQEDSAVYLCASSLSLAGHYEQYFGPGTRLTVT.

The rearrangement links TRBV2 to TRBJ1-6; possible D gene TRBD1, 6 bases. With 2 bases removed from V and 9 bases from J, the gap between germline ends came to 11 bases. CDR3 length: 14 residues. In germline, CDR1 is SNHLY, CDR2 FYNNEI. CDR3 DNA sequence: TGTGCCAGCAGTGAATGGGGGCGTTCTTCACCCCTCCACTTT. This sequence encodes CASSEWGRSSPLHF.

This chain uses TRBV7-8 with TRBJ2-7; D not certain. From germline, CDR1 is SGHVS and CDR2 FQNEAQ. Trimming removed 0 bases from V and 7 bases from J, with 7 bases in between. The CDR3 length is 12 residues. The DNA of the CDR3 is TGTGCCAGCAGCTTAGCAGCGAGGGAGCAGTACTTC. It encodes CASSLAAREQYF.

The rearrangement uses TRBV14 and TRBJ1-2; TRBD1 might be the D (5 bases). Trimming left V 1 base short and J 4 bases short, with 7 bases between. The CDR3 is 13 amino acids. From germline, CDR1 is SGHDN and CDR2 FVKESK. Here the CDR3 DNA reads TGTGCCAGCAGCCAAGGACAGACCTATGGCTACACCTTC. Translated, it gives CASSQGQTYGYTF.

Turning to this clone: The sample contains more than one DNA sequence encoding this CDR3. The rearrangement links TRBV18 to TRBJ2-3; 7 bases agree with TRBD1. The junction had 2 bases not matched to a gene; V was cut back by 2 bases and J by 0 bases. There are 15 residues in the CDR3. Germline V gene data show CDR1 as KGHSH and CDR2 as LQKENI. CDR3 region: CASSPGTVSTDTQYF. The CDR3 DNA reads as TGTGCCAGCTCACCAGGGACAGTCAGCACAGATACGCAGTATTTT.

The chain employs TRBV5-6 and TRBJ2-3; 7 positions agree with TRBD1. The CDR3 has 17 residues. The V segment lost 4 bases and the J segment 0 bases; nucleotides outside the gene matches: 11. In germline, CDR1 is SGHDT, CDR2 YYEEEE. The CDR3: CASSKQRTGMSTDTQYF. CDR3 coding DNA: TGTGCCAGCAGCAAACAACGGACAGGTATGAGCACAGATACGCAGTATTTT. The entire variable domain, with the rest obtained from reference TRBV5-6 and TRBJ2-3, is as follows: DAGVTQSPTHLIKTRGQQVTLRCSPKSGHDTVSWYQQALGQGPQFIFQYYEEEERQRGNFPDRFSGHQFPNYSSELNVNALLLGDSALYLCASSKQRTGMSTDTQYFGPGTRLTVL.

The gene calls are TRBV11-3 and TRBJ1-2; D is possibly TRBD1 (5 bases). This CDR3 has 16 residues. V lost 1 base to trimming and J lost 3 bases, with 15 bases between them. Germline-derived CDR1 and CDR2 are SGHNT and YENEEA. The CDR3 loop is CASSLVPDRLYYGYTF. The CDR3 nucleotides read TGTGCCAGCAGCTTAGTCCCCGACAGACTCTACTATGGCTACACCTTC.

The chain has TRBV9 and TRBJ2-5; TRBD2 matches at 10 bases. From germline, CDR1 is SGDLS and CDR2 YYNGEE. CDR3 length: 15 residues. V trimming: 3 bases; J trimming: 2 bases; junction bases outside the gene matches: 4. As DNA, the CDR3 is TGTGCCAGCAGCGACCTAGCGGGAGCTCAAGAGACCCAGTACTTC. Its protein product is CASSDLAGAQETQYF.

The V gene is TRBV2, the J gene TRBJ2-1, with TRBD1 as a possible D gene (5 bases). From germline, CDR1 is SNHLY and CDR2 FYNNEI. The CDR3 sequence is 15 residues long. Trimming stripped 6 bases from V and 6 bases from J, with 18 bases between. The CDR3 here is CASSSRVTFINEQFF. The CDR3 DNA sequence: TGTGCCAGCAGCAGCAGGGTGACTTTTATCAATGAGCAGTTCTTC.

This sequence joins TRBV7-6 and TRBJ2-3, with 9 bases aligning to TRBD2. The germline V gene has CDR1 SGHVS and CDR2 FNYEAQ. With 0 bases clipped from V and 1 base from J, the junction kept 2 bases outside the gene matches. This CDR3 is built from 16 residues. The CDR3 is CASSLAGGRGTDTQYF. The DNA of the CDR3 is TGTGCCAGCAGCTTAGCCGGCGGGAGGGGCACAGATACGCAGTATTTT.

This clone was seen a few times. This sequence joins TRBV27 and TRBJ1-2; 7 nucleotides match TRBD1. Per the germline V gene, CDR1 is MNHEY and CDR2 is SMNVEV (reference sequence). Trimming took 3 bases from V and 0 from J; bases not matched to a gene: 4. The CDR3 covers 15 residues. CDR3 amino acids: CASSFGDRANYGYTF. CDR3 coding DNA: TGTGCCAGCAGTTTCGGGGACAGAGCTAACTATGGCTACACCTTC.

This chain's CDR3 is CASSPSETQYF. As DNA, the CDR3 is TGTGCCAGCAGCCCCTCGGAGACCCAGTACTTC. V is TRBV7-8 and J is TRBJ2-5; no clear D gene. Germline loops: CDR1 SGHVS, CDR2 FQNEAQ. V was trimmed by 5 bases and J by 5 bases, leaving 6 bases between them. The CDR3 is 11 residues long.

The chain couples TRBV5-1 to TRBJ1-2; 11 positions agree with TRBD1. Germline CDR1 and CDR2: SGHRS and YFSETQ. The J segment lost 6 bases and the V segment lost 4 bases, leaving 11 bases of the junction unmatched. This CDR3 is 16 amino acids long. CDR3 nucleotides: TGCGCCAGCAGCGGGACAGGGGGTGAAATAGGAGATGGCTACACCTTC. Translation: CASSGTGGEIGDGYTF.

The rearrangement links TRBV5-5 to TRBJ2-2, with TRBD1 matching over 10 bases. V lost 4 bases to trimming and J lost 8 bases; unmatched junction nucleotides: 11. Germline loops: CDR1 SGHKS, CDR2 YYEKEE (reference sequence). CDR3 size: 16 residues. The CDR3 is CASSPSTGGWSGELFF. In DNA, the CDR3 is TGTGCCAGCAGCCCCTCGACAGGGGGCTGGTCGGGGGAGCTGTTTTTT. Together with reference TRBV5-5 and TRBJ2-2, the CDR3 gives the full variable domain: DAGVTQSPTHLIKTRGQQVTLRCSPISGHKSVSWYQQVLGQGPQFIFQYYEKEERGRGNFPDRFSARQFPNYSSELNVNALLLGDSALYLCASSPSTGGWSGELFFGEGSRLTVL.

The V gene is TRBV7-3, the J gene TRBJ2-7; 10 nucleotides agree with TRBD1. Germline trimming cut 5 bases from V and 6 bases from J; bases unmatched to any gene: 4. The CDR3 length is 13 residues. Germline V gives CDR1 SGHTA, CDR2 FQGTGA. CDR3 sequence: CASSVDRGREQYF. As DNA, the CDR3 is TGTGCCAGCAGCGTCGACAGGGGGCGCGAGCAGTACTTC. Full variable domain (remainder filled in from reference TRBV7-3 and TRBJ2-7): GAGVSQTPSNKVTEKGKYVELRCDPISGHTALYWYRQSLGQGPEFLIYFQGTGAADDSGLPNDRFFAVRPEGSVSTLKIQRTERGDSAVYLCASSVDRGREQYFGPGTRLTVT.

This clone was recorded once. The V gene is TRBV28, the J gene TRBJ2-3, with 7 positions matching TRBD2. The CDR3 totals 15 residues. V lost 6 bases, J lost 3 bases, and 9 bases stayed unmatched. From germline, CDR1 is MDHEN and CDR2 SYDVKM. CDR3 coding DNA: TGTGCCAGCAGCTTCGGCGGGAGTAGGACAGATACGCAGTATTTT. Translated, it gives CASSFGGSRTDTQYF.

J is TRBJ2-2 and V is TRBV11-2; tentative D call: TRBD1 (6 bases). The germline CDR1 and CDR2 sequences are SGHAT and FQNNGV. This CDR3 spans 16 amino acids. V gave up 5 bases and J gave up 2 bases, with 15 bases separating them. This chain's CDR3 is CASSRRAGANTGELFF. DNA for the CDR3: TGTGCCAGCAGCCGACGGGCAGGGGCCAACACCGGGGAGCTGTTTTTT.

Here the CDR3 DNA reads TGCGCCAGCCGGGTTGGACAGGGATATCCCGGGGAGCTGTTTTTT. Amino acids: CASRVGQGYPGELFF. This chain links TRBV4-3 with TRBJ2-2; 8 bases align to TRBD1. V trimming: 8 bases; J trimming: 6 bases; junction bases outside the gene matches: 11. The length of the CDR3 is 15 residues. Germline-derived CDR1 and CDR2 are LGHNA and YSLEER.

This clone was observed once. The chain links TRBV5-5 to TRBJ1-2, with D tentatively TRBD1 (5 bases). Per germline, CDR1 SGHKS and CDR2 YYEKEE (reference sequence). The CDR3 is 14 residues long. The V end was cut by 0 bases, the J end by 6 bases, with 12 bases between. The CDR3 bases are TGTGCCAGCAGCTTGGCAGGGAGGGAGAATGGCTACACCTTC. As protein: CASSLAGRENGYTF. The complete variable domain, with remaining parts taken from reference TRBV5-5 and TRBJ1-2, reads DAGVTQSPTHLIKTRGQQVTLRCSPISGHKSVSWYQQVLGQGPQFIFQYYEKEERGRGNFPDRFSARQFPNYSSELNVNALLLGDSALYLCASSLAGRENGYTFGSGTRLTVV.

V is TRBV7-3 and J is TRBJ1-1; D is perhaps TRBD1 (5 bases). Germline loops: CDR1 SGHTA, CDR2 FQGTGA. V was pared by 5 bases and J by 7 bases, with 14 bases between. The CDR3 runs 13 residues. The CDR3 region is CASSPTWGDEAFF. CDR3 DNA: TGTGCCAGCAGCCCTACATGGGGGGATGAAGCTTTCTTT.

The chain combines TRBV14 with TRBJ1-3, with D maybe TRBD1 (6 bases). The CDR3 extends over 13 amino acids. Germline V CDR1 and CDR2: SGHDN, FVKESK. Between the trimmed V and J ends, which lost 4 bases and 7 bases, there was a span of 11 bases. In DNA form, the CDR3 reads TGTGCCAGCAGCCTTAGTGGGGGCAACACCATATATTTT. Protein sequence: CASSLSGGNTIYF.

V is TRBV5-1 and J is TRBJ2-7; D is possibly TRBD1 (6 bases). The CDR3 extends over 15 amino acids. V dropped 4 bases and J dropped 3 bases, with 17 bases sitting between them. CDR1 SGHRS and CDR2 YFSETQ come from the germline V gene. CDR3 loop: CASSPGDTRSYEQYF. The CDR3 nucleotides read TGCGCCAGCAGCCCCGGGGACACAAGAAGCTACGAGCAGTACTTC. The variable domain in full, with the rest retrieved from reference TRBV5-1 and TRBJ2-7, is KAGVTQTPRYLIKTRGQQVTLSCSPISGHRSVSWYQQTPGQGLQFLFEYFSETQRNKGNFPGRFSGRQFSNSRSEMNVSTLELGDSALYLCASSPGDTRSYEQYFGPGTRLTVT.

This rearrangement joins TRBV7-2 to TRBJ2-3; D is possibly TRBD1 (6 bases). CDR3 length equals 14 residues. V was clipped by 5 bases and J by 2 bases, with 11 bases between them. The germline V gene encodes CDR1 SGHTA and CDR2 FQGNSA. CDR3 sequence reads: CASSPGHLTDTQYF. The CDR3 DNA reads TGTGCCAGCAGCCCGGGACACCTCACAGATACGCAGTATTTT.

The rearrangement links TRBV9 to TRBJ2-2; D is ambiguous. CDR3 length: 15 residues. Germline V lookup: CDR1 SGDLS, CDR2 YYNGEE. Between the trimmed V and J ends, which lost 2 bases and 3 bases, there was a span of 11 bases. In DNA form, the CDR3 reads TGTGCCAGCAGCGTTAACGGAGTAGACACCGGGGAGCTGTTTTTT. This gives the protein CASSVNGVDTGELFF.

This rearrangement joins TRBV19 to TRBJ2-3, with 7 bases lining up with TRBD1. The CDR3 contains 12 residues. Germline trimming cut 3 bases from V and 9 bases from J; bases unmatched to any gene: 3. CDR1 and CDR2 (germline): LNHDA, SQIVND (reference sequence). Here the CDR3 DNA reads TGTGCCAGTAGTATTCAGACAGGGACGCAGTATTTT. This translates into CASSIQTGTQYF.

The chain recombines TRBV25-1 with TRBJ2-3, with TRBD1 matching 7 bases. CDR1 is MGHDK and CDR2 is SYGVNS in the germline V gene. After removal of 2 bases from V and 1 base from J, the junction contained 6 bases not matched to a gene. The CDR3 extends over 16 amino acids. The CDR3 DNA reads as TGTGCCAGCAGTGAAGGTTTAGGGACAGGCACAGATACGCAGTATTTT. Its protein is CASSEGLGTGTDTQYF.

The J gene is TRBJ2-4, the V gene TRBV19; weak D call: TRBD2 (6 bases). V lost 3 bases, J lost 0 bases, and 21 bases lay in between. Germline loops: CDR1 LNHDA, CDR2 SQIVND (reference sequence). The CDR3 has 19 amino acids. CDR3: CASSISFSGSGLAKNIQYF. In DNA, the CDR3 is TGTGCCAGTAGTATTAGCTTTAGTGGTAGCGGATTAGCCAAAAACATTCAGTACTTC. The full variable domain, in which reference TRBV19 and TRBJ2-4 provide the parts outside the CDR3, is DGGITQSPKYLFRKEGQNVTLSCEQNLNHDAMYWYRQDPGQGLRLIYYSQIVNDFQKGDIAEGYSVSREKKESFPLTVTSAQKNPTAFYLCASSISFSGSGLAKNIQYFGAGTRLSVL.

The rearrangement links TRBV3-1 (or the pseudogene TRBV3-2) to TRBJ1-4; unclear D gene. V lost 0 bases and J 5 bases, leaving 13 bases between the germline ends. The V gene's germline CDR1 is LGHDT and CDR2 YNNKEL (reference sequence). The CDR3 is 16 amino acids. The CDR3 is CASSQDSTQKNEKLFF. The CDR3, as DNA: TGTGCCAGCAGCCAAGATTCTACACAGAAAAATGAAAAACTGTTTTTT.

The chain combines TRBV30 with TRBJ1-2; 9 bases line up with TRBD1. The length of the CDR3 is 13 residues. Germline assignment: CDR1 GTSNPN and CDR2 SVGIG (reference sequence). V lost 4 bases, J lost 7 bases, and 7 bases stayed unmatched. The CDR3 nucleotides read TGTGCCTGGACCCGACAGGGGGATTTTGGCTACACCTTC. Protein product: CAWTRQGDFGYTF.